This entry is about one T cell receptor (beta chain). This clonotype was counted many times. The antigen this receptor binds is unknown. No per-base quality is available; no much larger clone lies one base away. The V end loses 5 bases and the J end loses 5 bases, and a stretch of 12 bases separates them. Inclusive of the bounding cysteine and phenylalanine, the CDR3 is 12 residues long. Solely the CDR3 DNA is kept, with 36 bases framed from the first base. In the germline V gene (reference sequence), CDR1 corresponds to DFQATT and CDR2 to SNEGSKA. The data derive from a study of blood T cells in healthy people across ages (dated by TCRdb to between 2015 and 2016). Context from the whole study: In model experiments, roughly one uniquely barcoded TCR beta cDNA molecule per two T cells was captured by template switching. Age-related changes in TCR beta repertoire diversity were measured in the study by deep sequencing normalized with unique cDNA molecular identifiers. The donors were split into four age groups: young (average around 15 years), middle-aged (about 40), aged (around 67) and long-lived (roughly 88). Donors of different ages were randomly distributed across sequencing lanes to avoid experimental bias. Two additional independent replicas of 1 million unique cDNA reads from the same blood draw were analyzed for two donors (one aged 18 to 30 and one aged 80 or older).

Receptor libraries were prepared by 5' RACE. Sequencing was performed on an Illumina HiSeq 2500. A second PCR of roughly 7 to 11 cycles was performed with a sample-barcoded 5' primer and a J-beta primer mix. Each TCR beta cDNA molecule received a unique molecular identifier from a template-switch 5' adaptor carrying 12 random nucleotides. At least 2.5 million CDR3-containing paired-end reads were obtained from each sample. First-strand cDNA synthesis was performed from all RNA using the Mint cDNA synthesis kit, with priming by a TRBC-specific oligonucleotide. After uracil-DNA glycosylase treatment, a first 18-cycle PCR used universal primers M1SS and BC2_uni_R on all cDNA. From the authors' description of their analysis: Each sample was normalized by randomly selecting 1 million high-quality reads, each carrying a distinct molecular identifier. Instead of being binned into consensus sequences, reads that shared molecular identifiers were thrown out. MiTCR, set to a Q25 quality threshold and the strictest error-elimination algorithm, was used for CDR3 identification, clonotype clustering and error correction. A nonparametric unseen species model with Euler transformation was used to estimate a lower bound on total TCR beta diversity. In-frame beta chains were kept once TCRdb had trimmed the public reads at Q25 with fastp and called clones with MiXCR. Identical CDR3 proteins give one entry, which carries the most common genes and DNA. These V and J calls rely on TCRdb rather than the paper's analysis. This sample has roughly 680,000 distinct CDR3 sequences in its table, and around 52% of those were observed once. The top ten hold approximately 13% of the sample.

Donors were 30 to 45 systemically healthy Caucasian individuals from Russia aged roughly 6 to 95 years. Around 10 milliliters of peripheral blood were collected from each donor into EDTA-treated Vacutainer tubes. PBMCs were isolated by Ficoll-Paque density-gradient centrifugation, with at least 6 million obtained per sample. Total RNA was extracted from PBMCs with Trizol reagent, with at least 6 micrograms obtained per sample. The percentages of naive CD45RAhigh/CD27high T cells were determined by flow cytometry on a PBMC aliquot from every donor. On the study overall, not on this receptor specifically: Bulk unsorted PBMC profiling prevented conclusive comparison of naive and antigen-experienced compartments. The percentage of naive T cells measured by flow cytometry correlated strongly with observed TCR beta diversity. Compared with the aged group, the long-lived group had more naive CD4+ T cells, fewer expanded clones and increased TCR diversity, suggesting age selection. The CMV infection status of donors was not known, potentially confounding age-related changes in expanded clonotypes. Estimates of total diversity based on one million sequenced T cells were considered lower bounds and underestimates. Observed TCR beta diversity per million T cells fell roughly linearly with age, and a significant reduction was already apparent by age roughly 40.

The receptor was derived from a woman of 80 years or more in good health. The sequence is built from TRBV20-1 and TRBJ2-5; D gene: possibly TRBD2, on 5 matching bases. Sequencing was carried out using blood. The encoded CDR3 is CSAGRRGETQYF. The DNA sequence is as follows: TGCAGTGCTGGGAGACGAGGGGAGACCCAGTACTTC.